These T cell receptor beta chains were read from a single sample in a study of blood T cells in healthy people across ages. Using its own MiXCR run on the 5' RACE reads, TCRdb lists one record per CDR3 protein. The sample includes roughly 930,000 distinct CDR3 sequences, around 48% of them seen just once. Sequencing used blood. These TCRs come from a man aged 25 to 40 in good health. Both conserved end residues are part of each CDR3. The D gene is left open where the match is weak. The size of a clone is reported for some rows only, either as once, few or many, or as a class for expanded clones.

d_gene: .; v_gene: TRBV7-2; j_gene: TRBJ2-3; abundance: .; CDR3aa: CASSYAGTDTQYF; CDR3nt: TGTGCCAGCAGCTATGCGGGTACAGATACGCAGTATTTT
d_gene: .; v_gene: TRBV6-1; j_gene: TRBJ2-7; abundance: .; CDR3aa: CASSGEGSTGGISYEQYF; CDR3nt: TGTGCCAGCAGTGGAGAAGGATCGACAGGCGGAATTTCCTACGAGCAGTACTTC
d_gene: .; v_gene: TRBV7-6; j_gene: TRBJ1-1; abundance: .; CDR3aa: CASRVTGADTEASF; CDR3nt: TGTGCCAGCAGGGTCACGGGGGCCGACACTGAAGCTTCCTTT
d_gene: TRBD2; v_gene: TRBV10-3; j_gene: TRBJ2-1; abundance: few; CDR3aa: CAISEGGAGDNEQFF; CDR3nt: TGTGCCATCAGTGAAGGGGGAGCGGGAGACAATGAGCAGTTCTTC
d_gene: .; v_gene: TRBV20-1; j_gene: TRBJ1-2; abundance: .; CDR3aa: CSARGGGLSPYTF; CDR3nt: TGCAGTGCTAGAGGTGGAGGCCTCTCACCCTACACCTTC
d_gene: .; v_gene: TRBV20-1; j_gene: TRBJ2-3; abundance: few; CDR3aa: CSARVGASTDTQYF; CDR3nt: TGCAGTGCTAGAGTCGGGGCCTCCACAGATACGCAGTATTTT
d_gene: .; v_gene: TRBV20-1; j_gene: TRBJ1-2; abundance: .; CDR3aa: CSAQAVAPYGYTF; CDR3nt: TGCAGTGCTCAGGCTGTGGCCCCCTATGGCTACACCTTC
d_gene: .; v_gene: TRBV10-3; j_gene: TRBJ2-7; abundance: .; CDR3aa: CAILPSLNYEQYF; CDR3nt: TGTGCCATCCTCCCGAGCCTAAACTACGAGCAGTACTTC
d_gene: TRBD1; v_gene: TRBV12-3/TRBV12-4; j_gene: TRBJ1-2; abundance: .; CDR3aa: CASSPGGVTGYTF; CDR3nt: TGTGCCAGCAGTCCAGGGGGCGTGACTGGCTACACCTTC
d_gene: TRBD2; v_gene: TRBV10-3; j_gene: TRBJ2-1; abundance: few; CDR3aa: CAISPGGGHLYNEQFF; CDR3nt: TGTGCCATCAGTCCGGGCGGGGGTCATCTTTACAATGAGCAGTTCTTC
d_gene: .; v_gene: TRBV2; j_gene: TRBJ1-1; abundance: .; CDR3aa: CASSDGRLNTEAFF; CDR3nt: TGTGCCAGCAGTGACGGCAGATTGAACACTGAAGCTTTCTTT
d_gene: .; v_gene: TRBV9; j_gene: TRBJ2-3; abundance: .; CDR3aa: CASSVADSSEDTQYF; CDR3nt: TGTGCCAGCAGCGTAGCCGACTCCTCCGAAGATACGCAGTATTTT
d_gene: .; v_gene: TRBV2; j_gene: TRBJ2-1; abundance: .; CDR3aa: CASSVAPRGGEQFF; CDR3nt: TGTGCCAGCAGTGTAGCCCCAAGGGGGGGCGAGCAGTTCTTC
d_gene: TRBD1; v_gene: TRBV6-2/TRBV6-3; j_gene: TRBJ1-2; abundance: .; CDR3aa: CASSDRQGRRGYTF; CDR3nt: TGTGCCAGCAGTGACCGACAGGGTCGACGAGGCTACACCTTC
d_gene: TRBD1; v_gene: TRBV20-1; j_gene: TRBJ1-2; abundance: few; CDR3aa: CSAPQSRTGNYGYTF; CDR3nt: TGCAGTGCTCCTCAAAGTCGGACAGGCAACTATGGCTACACCTTC
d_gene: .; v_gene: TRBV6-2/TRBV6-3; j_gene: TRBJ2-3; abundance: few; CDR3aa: CASTALDVTDTQYF; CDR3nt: TGTGCCAGCACCGCGTTGGACGTCACAGATACGCAGTATTTT
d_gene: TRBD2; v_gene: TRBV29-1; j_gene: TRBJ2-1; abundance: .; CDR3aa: CSVVLAGEQETQFF; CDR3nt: TGCAGCGTTGTCCTAGCGGGGGAACAAGAGACCCAGTTCTTC
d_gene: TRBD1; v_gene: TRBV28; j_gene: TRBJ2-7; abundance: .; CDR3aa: CASSARQGPEQYF; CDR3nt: TGTGCCAGCAGTGCCCGACAGGGCCCCGAGCAGTACTTC
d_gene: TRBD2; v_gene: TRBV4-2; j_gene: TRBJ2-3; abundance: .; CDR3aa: CASSQSTSGGAGDTQYF; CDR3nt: TGTGCCAGCAGCCAATCGACTAGCGGGGGGGCAGGAGATACGCAGTATTTT
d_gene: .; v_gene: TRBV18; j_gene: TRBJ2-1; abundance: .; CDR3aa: CASSPSVAGILHEQFF; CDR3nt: TGTGCCAGCTCACCATCGGTCGCGGGGATTTTACATGAGCAGTTCTTC
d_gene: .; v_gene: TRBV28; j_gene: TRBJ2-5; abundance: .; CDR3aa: CASSPGSPETQYF; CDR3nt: TGTGCCAGCAGTCCCGGAAGTCCAGAGACCCAGTACTTC
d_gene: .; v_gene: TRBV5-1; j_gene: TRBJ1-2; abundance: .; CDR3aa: CASSKDTYGYTF; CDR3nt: TGCGCCAGCAGCAAGGACACCTATGGCTACACCTTC
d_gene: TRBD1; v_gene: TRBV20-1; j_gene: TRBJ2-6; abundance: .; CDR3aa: CSARARQGTGANVLTF; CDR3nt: TGCAGTGCTAGAGCCAGACAGGGGACTGGGGCCAACGTCCTGACTTTC
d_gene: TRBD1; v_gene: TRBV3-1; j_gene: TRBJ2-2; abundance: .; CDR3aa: CASSQVGTGAGELFF; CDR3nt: TGTGCCAGCAGCCAAGTTGGGACAGGGGCCGGGGAGCTGTTTTTT
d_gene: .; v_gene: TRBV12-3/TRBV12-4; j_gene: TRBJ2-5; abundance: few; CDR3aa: CASSFLGTQYF; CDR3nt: TGTGCCAGCAGCTTCTTGGGGACCCAGTACTTC
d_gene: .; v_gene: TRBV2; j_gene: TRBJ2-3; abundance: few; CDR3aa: CASSDKGKDTQYF; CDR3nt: TGTGCCAGCAGTGACAAAGGGAAAGATACGCAGTATTTT
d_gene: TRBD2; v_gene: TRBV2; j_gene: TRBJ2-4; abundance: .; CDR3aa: CASSEALGRGGIQYF; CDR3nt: TGTGCCAGCAGTGAAGCCCTTGGGAGGGGAGGCATTCAGTACTTC
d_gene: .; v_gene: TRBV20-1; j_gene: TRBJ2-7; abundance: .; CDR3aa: CSASNPVDSSGAYEQYF; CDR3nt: TGCAGTGCTTCGAACCCGGTCGACAGCTCTGGGGCCTACGAGCAGTACTTC
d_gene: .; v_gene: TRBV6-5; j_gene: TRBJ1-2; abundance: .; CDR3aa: CASSYSVVAQGEGGYTF; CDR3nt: TGTGCCAGCAGTTACTCGGTAGTTGCACAGGGTGAAGGTGGCTACACCTTC
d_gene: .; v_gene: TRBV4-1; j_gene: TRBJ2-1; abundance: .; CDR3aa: CASSQEGAQYNEQFF; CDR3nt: TGCGCCAGCAGCCAAGAGGGGGCGCAGTACAATGAGCAGTTCTTC
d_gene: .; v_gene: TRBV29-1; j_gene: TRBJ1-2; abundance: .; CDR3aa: CSARRAGDYHGYTF; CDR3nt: TGCAGCGCCCGGAGGGCGGGCGACTACCATGGCTACACCTTC
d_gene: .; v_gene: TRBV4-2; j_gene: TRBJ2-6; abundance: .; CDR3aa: CASSRDYGGVDSGANVLTF; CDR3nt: TGTGCCAGCAGCCGTGACTACGGGGGAGTAGACTCTGGGGCCAACGTCCTGACTTTC
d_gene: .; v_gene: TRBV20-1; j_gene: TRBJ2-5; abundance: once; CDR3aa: CSARSAANNGGETQYF; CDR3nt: TGCAGTGCTAGATCTGCAGCGAATAACGGGGGAGAGACCCAGTACTTC
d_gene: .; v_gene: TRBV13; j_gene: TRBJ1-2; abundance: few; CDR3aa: CATSGGPHGYTF; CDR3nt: TGTGCCACCTCGGGGGGCCCCCATGGCTACACCTTC
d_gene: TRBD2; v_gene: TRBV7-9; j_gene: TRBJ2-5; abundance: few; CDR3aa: CASSSTGTSGLQETQYF; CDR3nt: TGTGCCAGCAGTTCAACCGGGACTAGCGGGCTCCAAGAGACCCAGTACTTC
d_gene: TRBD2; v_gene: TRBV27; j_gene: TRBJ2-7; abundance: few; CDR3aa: CASSLASGSSYEQYF; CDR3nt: TGTGCCAGCAGTTTAGCTAGCGGGAGCTCCTACGAGCAGTACTTC
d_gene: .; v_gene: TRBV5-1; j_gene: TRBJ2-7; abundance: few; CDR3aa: CASSSFTGGYEQYF; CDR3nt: TGCGCCAGCAGCTCTTTTACGGGTGGATACGAGCAGTACTTC
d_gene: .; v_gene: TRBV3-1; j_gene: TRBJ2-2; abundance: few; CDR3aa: CASRSTGELFF; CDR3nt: TGTGCCAGCAGGAGCACCGGGGAGCTGTTTTTT
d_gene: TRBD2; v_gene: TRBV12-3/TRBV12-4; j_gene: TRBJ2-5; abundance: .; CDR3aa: CASSFVAGGQETQYF; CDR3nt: TGTGCCAGCAGTTTTGTAGCGGGGGGCCAAGAGACCCAGTACTTC
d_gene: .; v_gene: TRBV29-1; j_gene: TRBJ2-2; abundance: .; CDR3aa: CSAGRRDTGELFF; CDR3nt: TGCAGCGCAGGTCGGAGGGACACCGGGGAGCTGTTTTTT
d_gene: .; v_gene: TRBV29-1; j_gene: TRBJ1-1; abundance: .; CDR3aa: CSDRRGNTEAFF; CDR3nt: TGCAGCGACCGCAGGGGAAACACTGAAGCTTTCTTT
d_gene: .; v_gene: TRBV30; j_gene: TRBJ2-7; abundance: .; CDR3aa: CAWSQGSNSYEQYF; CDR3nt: TGTGCCTGGAGTCAGGGGTCAAACTCCTACGAGCAGTACTTC
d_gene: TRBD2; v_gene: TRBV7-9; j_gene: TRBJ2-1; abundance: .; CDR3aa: CASSLLVVALAVINEQFF; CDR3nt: TGTGCCAGCAGCTTATTGGTGGTGGCACTAGCGGTAATCAATGAGCAGTTCTTC
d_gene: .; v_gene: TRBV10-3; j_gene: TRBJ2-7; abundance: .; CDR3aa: CAISDWDVTYEQYF; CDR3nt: TGTGCCATCAGTGATTGGGACGTTACCTACGAGCAGTACTTC
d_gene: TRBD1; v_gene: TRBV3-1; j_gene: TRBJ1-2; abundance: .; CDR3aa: CASSQPLRQGNYGYTF; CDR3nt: TGTGCCAGCAGCCAACCACTCAGACAGGGTAACTATGGCTACACCTTC
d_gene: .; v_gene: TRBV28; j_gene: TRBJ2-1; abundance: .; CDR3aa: CASSLWGAYNEQFF; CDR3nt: TGTGCCAGCAGTTTATGGGGGGCTTACAATGAGCAGTTCTTC
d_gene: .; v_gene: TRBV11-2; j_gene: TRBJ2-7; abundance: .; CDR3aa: CASSFALRGRGLDEQYF; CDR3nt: TGTGCCAGCAGCTTTGCATTAAGGGGGAGGGGGTTAGACGAGCAGTACTTC
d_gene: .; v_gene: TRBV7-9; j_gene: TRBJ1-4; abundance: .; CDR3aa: CASLGGQSSEKLFF; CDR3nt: TGTGCCAGCCTGGGAGGGCAGTCTAGTGAAAAACTGTTTTTT
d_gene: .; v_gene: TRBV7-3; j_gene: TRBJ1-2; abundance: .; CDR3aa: CASSLTAATNYGYTF; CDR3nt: TGTGCCAGCAGCTTAACGGCCGCGACTAACTATGGCTACACCTTC
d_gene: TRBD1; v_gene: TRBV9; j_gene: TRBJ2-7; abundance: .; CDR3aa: CASSVGQGSAYEQYF; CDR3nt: TGTGCCAGCAGCGTCGGACAGGGTTCCGCCTACGAGCAGTACTTC
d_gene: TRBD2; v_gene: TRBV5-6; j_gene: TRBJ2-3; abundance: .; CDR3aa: CASSSRLAGVILADTQYF; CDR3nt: TGTGCCAGCAGCTCAAGACTAGCGGGGGTAATTTTAGCAGATACGCAGTATTTT
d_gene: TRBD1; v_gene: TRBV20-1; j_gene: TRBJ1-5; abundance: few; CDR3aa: CSARVNRGLNQPQHF; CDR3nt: TGCAGTGCTAGAGTGAACAGGGGGCTCAATCAGCCCCAGCATTTT
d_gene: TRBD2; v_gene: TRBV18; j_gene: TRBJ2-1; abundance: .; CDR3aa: CASSSTSGTHYNEQFF; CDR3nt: TGTGCCAGCTCATCGACTAGCGGGACCCATTACAATGAGCAGTTCTTC